A single sample is the source of the 10 T cell receptor beta chains below, sequenced in a study of T-cell reconstitution after alpha-beta-depleted transplantation in children. This sample's TCRbeta library carried unique molecular identifier barcodes. From the PCR reads, TCRdb called clonotypes with MiXCR, one entry per CDR3 protein. The sample has around 6,500 distinct CDR3 sequences, 14% to 15% seen once; the top ten hold around 5.4%. Here the sequenced sample was PBMCs, taken before TCRalphabeta/CD19-depleted stem cell transplant. Receptor source: a boy between 10 and 17 years old with acute lymphoblastic leukemia, due to receive a stem cell transplant.

This clonotype is labeled as medium-sized. This rearrangement joins TRBV28 to TRBJ1-5; the D gene is possibly TRBD1 (6 bases). The CDR3 has 15 amino acids. Between the trimmed V and J ends, which lost 5 bases and 2 bases, there was a span of 13 bases. CDR1 MDHEN and CDR2 SYDVKM come from the germline V gene. In nucleotides, the CDR3 is TGTGCCAGCAGTACCCGGGGGCTAGGCAATCAGCCCCAGCATTTT. It yields the protein CASSTRGLGNQPQHF.

By sample share, this clonotype is medium-sized (0.01 to 0.1%). J is TRBJ1-3 and V is TRBV14, with D maybe TRBD1 (5 bases). In germline, CDR1 is SGHDN, CDR2 FVKESK. The CDR3 sequence is 16 residues long. The germline V and J ends were trimmed by 4 bases and 3 bases, with 16 bases remaining between them. The CDR3 region is CASSPWTSGYGNTIYF. The CDR3 DNA reads as TGTGCCAGCAGCCCCTGGACAAGCGGATATGGAAACACCATATATTTT.

The sample holds a few counts of this clonotype. This chain connects TRBV30 to TRBJ2-5, with TRBD2 matching 11 bases. V shed 5 bases, J shed 7 bases, and the junction held 12 bases outside the gene matches. Germline V gives CDR1 GTSNPN, CDR2 SVGIG (reference sequence). The CDR3 extends over 15 amino acids. CDR3 amino acids: CAWGIAGGRGGTQYF. CDR3 bases: TGTGCCTGGGGCATAGCGGGGGGGAGAGGGGGGACCCAGTACTTC.

This clonotype is labeled as medium-sized. The rearrangement uses TRBV19 and TRBJ2-1; no firm D call. The germline V gene encodes CDR1 LNHDA and CDR2 SQIVND (reference sequence). The CDR3 runs 14 residues. Trimming took 7 bases from V and 12 from J, leaving 22 bases between them. The CDR3 here is CASTGPPADSGQFF. CDR3 bases: TGTGCCAGTACAGGACCCCCGGCAGATAGTGGGCAGTTCTTC. The whole variable domain, filled in from reference TRBV19 and TRBJ2-1, reads DGGITQSPKYLFRKEGQNVTLSCEQNLNHDAMYWYRQDPGQGLRLIYYSQIVNDFQKGDIAEGYSVSREKKESFPLTVTSAQKNPTAFYLCASTGPPADSGQFFGPGTRLTVL.

This clonotype has a count of ten or more. The DNA for the CDR3 is TGTGCCAGCAGCGCCCGGACTAGCGCGACCCAGTACTTC. Its translation is CASSARTSATQYF. J is TRBJ2-5 and V is TRBV7-2, with TRBD2 identical over 9 bases. V lost 5 bases and J lost 7; bases outside the gene matches: 5. The CDR3 consists of 13 residues. Germline V gene sequence: CDR1 SGHTA, CDR2 FQGNSA.

The chain couples TRBV12-3 or TRBV12-4 to TRBJ2-2; either TRBD1 or TRBD2 may supply D (5 bases each). With 3 bases removed from V and 7 bases from J, the gap between germline ends came to 12 bases. The CDR3 is 14 residues long. CDR3 sequence: CASSFRAGGGELFF. CDR3 DNA: TGTGCCAGCAGTTTTCGGGCTGGGGGCGGGGAGCTGTTTTTT.

To note about this clonotype: The junction departs from the called germline gene at one end, perhaps through a read error. CDR3 nucleotides: TGTGCCAGCAGCCTCGTGACAGGGGGGCCCGGGGAGCTGTTCTTT. Protein: CASSLVTGGPGELFF. This rearrangement joins TRBV11-2 to TRBJ2-2, with 9 bases matching TRBD1. CDR3 size: 15 residues. Germline CDR1 reads SGHAT; CDR2 reads FQNNGV.

A remark on this clonotype: Germline is not matched at one junction end, which may reflect a read error. The chain uses TRBV13 and TRBJ2-7; no clear D. Per germline, CDR1 PRHDT and CDR2 FYEKMQ (reference sequence). The CDR3 totals 13 residues. The CDR3 region has the DNA TGTGCCGGCAGCTTAGCCGGCTCCTACGAGCAGTACTTT. Protein product: CAGSLAGSYEQYF.

By its share, this clonotype is medium-sized. V usage is TRBV5-4 and J usage is TRBJ2-1, with 8 bases matching TRBD1. CDR3 length: 15 amino acids. CDR1 SGHNT and CDR2 YYREEE come from the germline V gene (reference sequence). The J segment lost 8 bases and the V segment lost 6 bases, leaving 13 bases of the junction unmatched. CDR3 protein: CASTPGQAPMYEQFF. The CDR3 DNA reads TGTGCCAGCACTCCGGGACAGGCCCCGATGTATGAGCAGTTCTTC.

This clonotype is classed as medium-sized. This sequence joins TRBV6-5 and TRBJ2-3; D is unresolved. V lost 6 bases and J lost 3, with 25 bases in between. This CDR3 contains 18 residues. CDR1 and CDR2 (germline): MNHEY, SVGAGI. The CDR3 sequence is CASSRTRKLSDRTDTQYF. The CDR3, as DNA: TGTGCCAGCAGCCGAACGCGGAAATTAAGCGATCGGACAGATACGCAGTATTTT.